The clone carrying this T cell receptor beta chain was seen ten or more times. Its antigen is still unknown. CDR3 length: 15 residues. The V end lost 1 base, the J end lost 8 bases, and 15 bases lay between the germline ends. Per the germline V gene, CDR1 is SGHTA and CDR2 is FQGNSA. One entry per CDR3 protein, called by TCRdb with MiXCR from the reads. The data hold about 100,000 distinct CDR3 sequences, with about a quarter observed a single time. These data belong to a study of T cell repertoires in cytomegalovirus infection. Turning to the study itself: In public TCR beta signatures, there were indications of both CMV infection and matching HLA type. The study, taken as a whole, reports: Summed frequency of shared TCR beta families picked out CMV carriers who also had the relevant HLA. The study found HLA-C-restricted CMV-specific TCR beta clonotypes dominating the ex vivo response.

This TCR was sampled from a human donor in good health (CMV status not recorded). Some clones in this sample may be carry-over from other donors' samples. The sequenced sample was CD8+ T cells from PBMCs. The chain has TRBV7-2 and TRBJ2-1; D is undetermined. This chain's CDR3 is CASSLGVPRPYEQFF. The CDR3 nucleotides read TGTGCCAGCAGCTTAGGGGTCCCTAGGCCCTATGAGCAGTTCTTC.